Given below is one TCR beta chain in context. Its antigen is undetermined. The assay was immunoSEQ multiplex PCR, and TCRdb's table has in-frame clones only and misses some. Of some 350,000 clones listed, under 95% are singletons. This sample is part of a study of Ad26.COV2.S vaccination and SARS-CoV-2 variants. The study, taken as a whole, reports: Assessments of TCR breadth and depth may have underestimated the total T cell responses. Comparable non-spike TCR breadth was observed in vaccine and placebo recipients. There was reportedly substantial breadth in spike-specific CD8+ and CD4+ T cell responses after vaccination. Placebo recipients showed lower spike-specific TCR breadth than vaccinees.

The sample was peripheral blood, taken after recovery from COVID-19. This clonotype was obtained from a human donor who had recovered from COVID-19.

The CDR3 DNA reads TGTGCCAGTAGTATATCGGGACAGGGGACTCAGCCCCAGCATTTT. Amino acid sequence: CASSISGQGTQPQHF. The chain recombines TRBV19 with TRBJ1-5; 10 positions match TRBD1. The ends lost 2 bases at V and 6 bases at J; junction bases unmatched: 4. Germline CDR1 LNHDA, CDR2 SQIVND (reference sequence). The CDR3 has 15 residues.